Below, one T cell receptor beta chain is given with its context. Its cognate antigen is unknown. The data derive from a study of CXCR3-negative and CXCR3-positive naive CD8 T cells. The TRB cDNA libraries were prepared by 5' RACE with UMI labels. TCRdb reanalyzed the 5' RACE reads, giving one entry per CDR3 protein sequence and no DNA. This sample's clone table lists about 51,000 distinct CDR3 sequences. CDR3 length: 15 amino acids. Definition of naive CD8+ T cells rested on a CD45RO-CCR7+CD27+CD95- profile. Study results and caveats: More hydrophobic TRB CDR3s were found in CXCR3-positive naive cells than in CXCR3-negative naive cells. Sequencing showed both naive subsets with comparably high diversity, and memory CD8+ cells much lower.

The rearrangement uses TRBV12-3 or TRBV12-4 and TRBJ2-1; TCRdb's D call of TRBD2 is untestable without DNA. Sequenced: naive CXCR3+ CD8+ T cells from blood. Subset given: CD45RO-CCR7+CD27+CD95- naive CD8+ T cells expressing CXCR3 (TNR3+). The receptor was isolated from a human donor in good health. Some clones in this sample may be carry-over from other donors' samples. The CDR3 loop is CASSPGTSIYNEQFF.